A single sample gave rise to the 6 T cell receptor beta chains below, sequenced in a study of T cell repertoires in cytomegalovirus infection. TCRdb processed the reads anew with MiXCR; each CDR3 protein has one entry. The sample records approximately 630,000 distinct CDR3 sequences, roughly a quarter being singletons. The source material was CD8+ T cells from PBMCs. These receptors all stem from a human donor in good health (CMV status not recorded). Some clones in this sample may be carry-over from other donors' samples.

The chain is built from TRBV10-3 and TRBJ2-2, with 9 bases fitting TRBD1. V dropped 6 bases and J dropped 5; count of bases not matched to a gene: 10. The germline gives CDR1 ENHRY, CDR2 SYGVKD. The CDR3 runs 16 residues. The CDR3 is CAIRFPGQGKTGELFF. CDR3 nucleotide sequence: TGTGCCATCAGATTTCCGGGACAGGGAAAAACCGGGGAGCTGTTTTTT.

The CDR3 bases are TGTGTCACCTATCCTATCTCAGATACGCAGTATTTT. As protein: CVTYPISDTQYF. The chain couples TRBV6-4 to TRBJ2-3, with D unclear. The CDR3 is made up of 12 amino acids. Germline V lookup: CDR1 MRHNA, CDR2 SNTAGT.

This clonotype has a handful of counts. The genes are TRBV7-2 and TRBJ2-5, with D possibly matching TRBD2 (5 bases). With 2 bases removed from V and 1 base from J, the gap between germline ends came to 8 bases. Germline lookup yields CDR1 SGHTA and CDR2 FQGNSA. This CDR3 comprises 14 residues. CDR3 DNA: TGTGCCAGCAGCTTAAACGGGATCCAAGAGACCCAGTACTTC. Translated, it gives CASSLNGIQETQYF. Looking up the rest from reference TRBV7-2 and TRBJ2-5 gives the full variable domain: GAGVSQSPSNKVTEKGKDVELRCDPISGHTALYWYRQSLGQGLEFLIYFQGNSAPDKSGLPSDRFSAERTGGSVSTLTIQRTQQEDSAVYLCASSLNGIQETQYFGPGTRLLVL.

The V and J genes are TRBV6-5 and TRBJ1-5, with D hard to call. V lost 0 bases, J lost 6 bases, and 6 bases lay in between. The CDR3 covers 13 residues. The germline CDR1 and CDR2 sequences are MNHEY and SVGAGI. The CDR3 here is CASSYSVSQPQHF. DNA of the CDR3: TGTGCCAGCAGTTACTCGGTCAGTCAGCCCCAGCATTTT.

V and J are TRBV20-1 and TRBJ2-1, with D perhaps matching TRBD2 (5 bases). The CDR3 spans 15 residues. Between the trimmed V and J ends, which lost 3 bases and 0 bases, there was a span of 12 bases. In germline, CDR1 is DFQATT, CDR2 SNEGSKA (reference sequence). CDR3 bases: TGCAGTGCTAGGAGAGGGCTGAGCTCCTACAATGAGCAGTTCTTC. Translated: CSARRGLSSYNEQFF.

With regard to this clonotype: This could be a read error, since a much larger clone is one nucleotide away. The chain recombines TRBV12-5 with TRBJ2-3; 8 bases align to TRBD2. V was clipped by 3 bases and J by 4 bases; unmatched bases: 12. The CDR3 is made up of 17 amino acids. Germline-derived CDR1 and CDR2 are LGHNT and FRNRAP. CDR3: CASGFFSGAGRADTQYF. As DNA, the CDR3 is TGTGCTAGTGGTTTTTTCTCCGGGGCCGGGAGGGCAGATACGCAGTATTTT.